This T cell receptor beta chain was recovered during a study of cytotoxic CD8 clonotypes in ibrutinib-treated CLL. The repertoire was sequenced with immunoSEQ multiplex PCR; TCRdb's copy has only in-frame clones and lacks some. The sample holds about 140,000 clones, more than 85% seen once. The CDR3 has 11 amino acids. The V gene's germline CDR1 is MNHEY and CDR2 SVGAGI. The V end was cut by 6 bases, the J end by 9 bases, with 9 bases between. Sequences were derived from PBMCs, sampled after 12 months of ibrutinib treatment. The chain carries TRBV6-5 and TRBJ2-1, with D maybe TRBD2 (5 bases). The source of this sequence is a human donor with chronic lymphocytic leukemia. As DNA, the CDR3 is TGTGCCAGCAGCCACAGCGGTGAGCAGTTCTTC. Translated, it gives CASSHSGEQFF.